The next 13 T cell receptor beta chains were all read from a single sample in a study of T cells in localized non-small cell lung cancer. TCRdb's copy holds only in-frame clones and misses some; the assay was immunoSEQ multiplex PCR. The table lists 45,000 to 55,000 clones, 70% to 80% of them singletons. Source: peripheral blood, taken before any cancer treatment. These TCRs come from a man between 35 and 75 years old with stage I squamous cell lung carcinoma.

This clone was detected a few times. V usage is TRBV4-1 and J usage is TRBJ1-3; D may be TRBD1 (5 bases). Germline loops: CDR1 MGHRA, CDR2 YSYEKL. CDR3 length: 18 amino acids. Trimming shortened V by 2 bases and J by 4 bases, and 21 bases separated the two germline ends. In nucleotides, the CDR3 is TGCGCCAGCAGCCAAACCGGCCTTAGGAGGGGTGTGGGAAACACCATATATTTT. This translates into CASSQTGLRRGVGNTIYF.

The V call is TRBV2, the J call TRBJ1-1; D gene uncertain. The V gene lost 2 bases and the J gene lost 11 bases, with 12 bases spanning the gap. There are 12 residues in the CDR3. Germline V lookup: CDR1 SNHLY, CDR2 FYNNEI. The CDR3 here is CASSESPSGAFF. Here the CDR3 DNA reads TGTGCCAGCAGTGAATCCCCCTCGGGGGCTTTCTTT.

The chain has TRBV7-9 and TRBJ2-7, with unresolved D. Germline V CDR1 and CDR2: SEHNR, FQNEAQ (reference sequence). The CDR3 length is 13 residues. CDR3 sequence: CASTGPLEFEQYF. CDR3 nucleotide sequence: TGTGCAAGTACCGGGCCGCTAGAGTTCGAGCAGTACTTC. Full variable domain (outside the CDR3, taken from reference TRBV7-9 and TRBJ2-7): DTGVSQNPRHKITKRGQNVTFRCDPISEHNRLYWYRQTLGQGPEFLTYFQNEAQLEKSRLLSDRFSAERPKGSFSTLEIQRTEQGDSAMYLCASTGPLEFEQYFGPGTRLTVT.

The chain joins TRBV19 to TRBJ2-1; 11 bases fit TRBD2. Germline V gene lookup returns CDR1 LNHDA and CDR2 SQIVND (reference sequence). This CDR3 is 15 amino acids long. The V gene end was trimmed by 8 bases and the J gene end by 8 bases; junction bases not matched to a gene: 11. CDR3 coding DNA: TGTGCCAGTGCGGCTAGCGGGGGGTCGGGGGATGAGCAGTTCTTC. Protein product: CASAASGGSGDEQFF.

The chain couples TRBV28 to TRBJ2-3, with TRBD2 identical over 8 bases. Germline CDR1 is MDHEN and CDR2 is SYDVKM. The CDR3 covers 13 residues. Trimming took 2 bases from V and 9 from J; bases not matched to a gene: 4. CDR3 residues: CASSLNAGGTQYF. Here the CDR3 DNA reads TGTGCCAGCAGTTTAAATGCGGGAGGAACGCAGTATTTT.

This clone was seen only a few times. The rearrangement uses TRBV10-3 and TRBJ2-3; 8 bases align to TRBD2. Germline V CDR1 and CDR2: ENHRY, SYGVKD. V lost 3 bases and J lost 3; bases outside the gene matches: 5. The CDR3 is made up of 15 amino acids. Here the CDR3 reads CAISDRAGVTDTQYF. CDR3 in DNA: TGTGCCATCAGTGACAGAGCGGGGGTTACAGATACGCAGTATTTT.

The chain uses TRBV19 and TRBJ2-2, with 13 bases lining up with TRBD2. The CDR3 spans 15 residues. Losses at the gene ends were 1 base for V and 12 bases for J; bases not matched to a gene: 5. Germline assignment: CDR1 LNHDA and CDR2 SQIVND (reference sequence). In DNA, the CDR3 is TGTGCCAGTAGTATAGGGACTAGCGGGGGCTCCAAGCTGTTTTTT. Protein: CASSIGTSGGSKLFF.

This clone has just a few counts. This chain uses TRBV28 with TRBJ2-1; 10 bases agree with TRBD1. Looked up from germline, CDR1 is MDHEN and CDR2 is SYDVKM. J lost 6 bases, V lost 6 bases, and 5 bases had no gene match. CDR3 length equals 14 residues. This chain's CDR3 is CASRTGGDVNEQFF. The DNA for the CDR3 is TGTGCCAGCAGGACAGGGGGCGATGTCAATGAGCAGTTCTTC.

This clone was counted only a few times. The rearrangement uses TRBV7-9 and TRBJ2-4, with D possibly called TRBD1 or TRBD2 (6 bases each). The CDR3 loop spans 15 amino acids. Germline CDR1 is SEHNR and CDR2 is FQNEAQ (reference sequence). Deletions cut 5 bases from V and 1 base from J, with 12 bases between. The CDR3 DNA follows: TGTGCCAGCAGCCTCAGAGGGGGGGCCAAAAACATTCAGTACTTC. Translated, it gives CASSLRGGAKNIQYF. The full variable domain, rest sourced from reference TRBV7-9 and TRBJ2-4, is DTGVSQNPRHKITKRGQNVTFRCDPISEHNRLYWYRQTLGQGPEFLTYFQNEAQLEKSRLLSDRFSAERPKGSFSTLEIQRTEQGDSAMYLCASSLRGGAKNIQYFGAGTRLSVL.

This clone has more than one count but fewer than ten. The gene calls are TRBV11-2 and TRBJ2-1; the match to TRBD2 covers 9 bases. The germline V gene has CDR1 SGHAT and CDR2 FQNNGV. J lost 6 bases, V lost 4 bases, and 10 bases had no gene match. The CDR3 has 16 residues. The chain's CDR3 is CASSYPLGGGANEQFF. The CDR3 DNA reads as TGTGCCAGCAGCTATCCCCTTGGCGGGGGGGCCAATGAGCAGTTCTTC.

The chain employs TRBV19 and TRBJ2-3, with 9 bases identical to TRBD2. CDR1 and CDR2 (germline): LNHDA, SQIVND (reference sequence). CDR3 length: 13 residues. V dropped 8 bases and J dropped 4; count of bases not matched to a gene: 4. Written as DNA, the CDR3 is TGTGCCAGTGATGCTAGCGGGGCAGATACGCAGTATTTT. Residues: CASDASGADTQYF.

This clone was seen more than once but under ten times. The chain is built from TRBV5-1 and TRBJ2-1; D possibly corresponds to TRBD2 (5 bases). The CDR3 length is 13 residues. Germline loops: CDR1 SGHRS, CDR2 YFSETQ. The ends were cut back, 4 bases at V and 6 bases at J, with 11 bases in the middle. The CDR3 here is CASSPGWTNEQFF. The CDR3 DNA sequence: TGCGCCAGCAGCCCGGGATGGACCAATGAGCAGTTCTTC.

This rearrangement joins TRBV28 to TRBJ2-7; 10 bases are a match to TRBD1. V dropped 5 bases and J dropped 4; count of bases not matched to a gene: 5. Germline values: CDR1 MDHEN, CDR2 SYDVKM. The CDR3 spans 14 residues. Here the CDR3 DNA reads TGTGCCAGCAGTCCCGGGACAGGGGTTTACGAGCAGTACTTC. It encodes CASSPGTGVYEQYF.